The 30 T cell receptor beta chains given below trace back to one sample, sequenced in a study of CXCR3-negative and CXCR3-positive naive CD8 T cells. Through 5' RACE with UMI labels, the TRB cDNA libraries were prepared. No DNA is given; TCRdb re-called the 5' RACE reads and lists each CDR3 protein once. The sample table includes approximately 98,000 distinct CDR3 sequences. Broader study findings: Higher TRB CDR3 hydrophobicity marked CXCR3-positive naive cells relative to CXCR3-negative naive cells.

These receptors' antigens are unknown. The sequenced material came from naive CXCR3+ CD8+ T cells from blood. Subset meaning: CD45RO-CCR7+CD27+CD95- naive CD8+ T cells expressing CXCR3 (TNR3+). Receptors originate from a human donor in good health. Some clones in this sample may be carry-over from other donors' samples.

V is TRBV14 and J is TRBJ1-6. CDR3 length: 15 residues. Germline lookup yields CDR1 SGHDN and CDR2 FVKESK. The CDR3: CASRLDRYHNSPLHF.

The rearrangement links TRBV19 to TRBJ2-1; the D gene TCRdb calls, TRBD2, cannot be checked with no DNA. Germline assignment: CDR1 LNHDA and CDR2 SQIVND (reference sequence). This CDR3 has 16 residues. This chain's CDR3 is CASNRLAGGTYNEQFF.

The chain couples TRBV5-1 to TRBJ2-7; the D call from TCRdb, TRBD1, cannot be confirmed without DNA. This CDR3 has 13 amino acids. Germline V gene lookup returns CDR1 SGHRS and CDR2 YFSETQ. The CDR3 protein is CASSRTGGNEQYF.

The rearrangement uses TRBV6-2 or TRBV6-3 and TRBJ1-2. This CDR3 is built from 13 residues. From germline, CDR1 is MNHEY and CDR2 SVGEGT. CDR3 sequence: CASAIQANYGYTF.

The V gene is TRBV20-1, the J gene TRBJ2-7; the D call from TCRdb, TRBD2, cannot be confirmed without DNA. The CDR3 consists of 16 residues. Germline CDR1 DFQATT, CDR2 SNEGSKA (reference sequence). The CDR3 loop reads CSAGEIVASETYEQYF.

The chain couples TRBV7-2 to TRBJ2-2. This CDR3 has 16 amino acids. Germline CDR1 SGHTA, CDR2 FQGNSA. CDR3: CASSLNSDPNTGELFF.

The chain carries TRBV19 and TRBJ1-1; without DNA, the TCRdb call of TRBD1 cannot be checked. Germline V CDR1 and CDR2: LNHDA, SQIVND (reference sequence). CDR3 size: 12 residues. The CDR3 spells CASMVGGTEAFF.

The chain is built from TRBV12-3 or TRBV12-4 and TRBJ2-7. The CDR3 length is 12 residues. The CDR3 sequence: CASSPWGYEQYF.

The chain recombines TRBV29-1 with TRBJ1-4; TCRdb proposes TRBD1, but this gene call is untestable without DNA. Germline V lookup: CDR1 SQVTM, CDR2 ANQGSEA. This CDR3 has 14 amino acids. The CDR3 loop reads CSVELEPRGEKLFF.

The chain is built from TRBV29-1 and TRBJ2-1; without DNA, the TCRdb call of TRBD2 cannot be checked. Germline loops: CDR1 SQVTM, CDR2 ANQGSEA. The CDR3 length is 17 residues. This chain's CDR3 is CSVSEIPGLAVVNEQFF.

This sequence joins TRBV4-3 and TRBJ2-5; TCRdb's D call, TRBD1, is unchecked because there is no DNA. Germline V gene data show CDR1 as LGHNA and CDR2 as YSLEER. The CDR3 is 16 residues long. The CDR3 sequence is CASSTHAGNDVETQYF.

The V and J genes are TRBV6-2 or TRBV6-3 and TRBJ2-1; the TRBD2 assignment by TCRdb is unverifiable without DNA. Germline V gene data show CDR1 as MNHEY and CDR2 as SVGEGT. The CDR3 runs to 18 residues. CDR3 in amino acids: CASSHNPHSGGAVDEQFF.

The J gene is TRBJ2-1, the V gene TRBV5-1. Germline CDR1 reads SGHRS; CDR2 reads YFSETQ. The CDR3 is 16 amino acids. The CDR3 reads CASSFEMADTYNEQFF.

V is TRBV4-3 and J is TRBJ2-3; TCRdb calls TRBD2, which cannot be checked without DNA. This CDR3 spans 16 amino acids. Germline assignment: CDR1 LGHNA and CDR2 YSLEER. This CDR3 reads CASSQDSGGATDTQYF.

The chain is built from TRBV7-2 and TRBJ2-7. Germline V lookup: CDR1 SGHTA, CDR2 FQGNSA. This CDR3 contains 14 residues. CDR3 sequence: CASSTMGISYEQYF.

The genes are TRBV25-1 and TRBJ2-3; the TRBD1 assignment by TCRdb is unverifiable without DNA. This CDR3 contains 12 residues. The germline V gene has CDR1 MGHDK and CDR2 SYGVNS. The CDR3 sequence is CASSELRGGQYF.

The gene calls are TRBV27 and TRBJ1-1; TCRdb proposes TRBD1, but this gene call is untestable without DNA. The CDR3 sequence is 12 residues long. The germline V gene encodes CDR1 MNHEY and CDR2 SMNVEV (reference sequence). This chain's CDR3 is CASISGGTEAFF.

The V call is TRBV23-1, the J call TRBJ1-6; as DNA is missing, the TRBD1 call by TCRdb cannot be tested. TRBV23-1 is filed as an ORF, its function uncertain. This CDR3 is built from 15 residues. The CDR3 here is CATPIRGGYNSPLHF.

This chain connects TRBV6-2 or TRBV6-3 to TRBJ1-5; TCRdb's D call of TRBD1 is untestable without DNA. Germline V CDR1 and CDR2: MNHEY, SVGEGT. The CDR3 length is 15 residues. The CDR3 protein is CASSYDDSSGQPQHF.

This chain uses TRBV29-1 with TRBJ2-7; absent DNA, TCRdb's TRBD1 call cannot be checked. Per the germline V gene, CDR1 is SQVTM and CDR2 is ANQGSEA. There are 12 residues in the CDR3. CDR3 region: CSVRPTGYEQYF.

This chain uses TRBV29-1 with TRBJ2-2. Germline lookup yields CDR1 SQVTM and CDR2 ANQGSEA. CDR3 length: 13 residues. This CDR3 is CSVAFQFPGELFF.

The chain combines TRBV20-1 with TRBJ2-7. The CDR3 has 13 residues. The germline V gene encodes CDR1 DFQATT and CDR2 SNEGSKA (reference sequence). The CDR3 loop is CSARGGSFYEQYF.

This chain uses TRBV7-9 with TRBJ2-1. The CDR3 has 17 residues. Germline V CDR1 and CDR2: SEHNR, FQNEAQ (reference sequence). The CDR3 here is CASSFRSGTLSYNEQFF.

The chain joins TRBV3-1 to TRBJ2-7. This CDR3 region has 12 residues. The germline V gene has CDR1 LGHDT and CDR2 YNNKEL (reference sequence). The CDR3 reads CASSQESYEQYF.

The chain combines TRBV10-3 with TRBJ2-5; TCRdb outputs TRBD2, but without DNA this stays unchecked. This CDR3 is 13 amino acids long. CDR1 is ENHRY, CDR2 SYGVKD, per germline. CDR3 loop: CAISAAGQETQYF.

The chain uses TRBV6-2 or TRBV6-3 and TRBJ1-1. The CDR3 covers 13 residues. The germline gives CDR1 MNHEY, CDR2 SVGEGT. The CDR3 is CASSWVEGAEAFF.

The rearrangement uses TRBV7-3 and TRBJ2-7; TCRdb proposes TRBD1, but this gene call is untestable without DNA. The CDR3 contains 15 residues. Germline loops: CDR1 SGHTA, CDR2 FQGTGA. The CDR3 sequence is CASSFGRGGPYEQYF.

The chain uses TRBV6-2 or TRBV6-3 and TRBJ2-5. The germline V gene encodes CDR1 MNHEY and CDR2 SVGEGT. The CDR3 consists of 13 residues. CDR3: CASSYSPQETQYF.

J is TRBJ2-2 and V is TRBV5-6. CDR3 length: 14 amino acids. Germline lookup yields CDR1 SGHDT and CDR2 YYEEEE. CDR3 in amino acids: CASSLDRNTGELFF.

The chain combines TRBV28 with TRBJ1-2. CDR1 is MDHEN, CDR2 SYDVKM, per germline. This CDR3 comprises 14 residues. The CDR3: CASSLSEVSYGYTF.